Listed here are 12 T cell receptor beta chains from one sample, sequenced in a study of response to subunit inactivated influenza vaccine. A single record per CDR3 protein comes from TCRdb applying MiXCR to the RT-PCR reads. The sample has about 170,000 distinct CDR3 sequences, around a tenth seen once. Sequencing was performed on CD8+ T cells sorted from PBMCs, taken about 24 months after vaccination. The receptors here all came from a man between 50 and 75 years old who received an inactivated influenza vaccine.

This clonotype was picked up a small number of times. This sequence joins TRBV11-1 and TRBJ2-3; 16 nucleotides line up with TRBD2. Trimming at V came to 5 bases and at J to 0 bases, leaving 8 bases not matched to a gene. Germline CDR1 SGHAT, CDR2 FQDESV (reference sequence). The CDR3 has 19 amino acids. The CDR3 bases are TGTGCCAGCAGCATGGGACTAGCGGGAGGGCCCCAAAGCACAGATACGCAGTATTTT. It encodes CASSMGLAGGPQSTDTQYF. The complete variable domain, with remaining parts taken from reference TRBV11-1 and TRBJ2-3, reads EAEVAQSPRYKITEKSQAVAFWCDPISGHATLYWYRQILGQGPELLVQFQDESVVDDSQLPKDRFSAERLKGVDSTLKIQPAELGDSAMYLCASSMGLAGGPQSTDTQYFGPGTRLTVL.

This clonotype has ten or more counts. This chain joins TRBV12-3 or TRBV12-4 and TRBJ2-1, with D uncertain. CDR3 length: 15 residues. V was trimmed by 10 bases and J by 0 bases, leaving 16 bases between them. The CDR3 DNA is TGTGCCACCTCCCCCACACGGAGCTCCTACAATGAGCAGTTCTTC. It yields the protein CATSPTRSSYNEQFF.

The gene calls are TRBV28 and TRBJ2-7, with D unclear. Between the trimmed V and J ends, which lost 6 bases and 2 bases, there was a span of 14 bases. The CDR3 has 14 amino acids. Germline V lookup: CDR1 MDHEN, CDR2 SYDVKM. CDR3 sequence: CASSLRGSTYEQYF. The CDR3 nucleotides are TGTGCCAGCAGCTTAAGAGGCTCCACCTACGAGCAGTACTTC.

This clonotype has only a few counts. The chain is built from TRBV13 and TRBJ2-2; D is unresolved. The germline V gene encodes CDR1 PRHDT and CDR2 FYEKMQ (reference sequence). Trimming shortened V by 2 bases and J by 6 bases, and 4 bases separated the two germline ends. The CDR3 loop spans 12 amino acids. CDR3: CASSLMPGELFF. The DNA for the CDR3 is TGTGCCAGCAGCTTAATGCCCGGGGAGCTGTTTTTT.

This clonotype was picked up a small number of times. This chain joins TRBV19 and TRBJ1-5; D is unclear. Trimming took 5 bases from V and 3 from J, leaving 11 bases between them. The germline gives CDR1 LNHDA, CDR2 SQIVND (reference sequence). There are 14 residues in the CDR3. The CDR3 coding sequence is TGTGCCAGTAGTTTCGGCGGACTCAATCAGCCCCAGCATTTT. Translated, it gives CASSFGGLNQPQHF.

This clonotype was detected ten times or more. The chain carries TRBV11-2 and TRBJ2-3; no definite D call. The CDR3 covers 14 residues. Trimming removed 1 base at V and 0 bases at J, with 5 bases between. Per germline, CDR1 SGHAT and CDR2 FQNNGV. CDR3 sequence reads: CASSLGSSTDTQYF. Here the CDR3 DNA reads TGTGCCAGCAGCTTAGGATCCAGCACAGATACGCAGTATTTT. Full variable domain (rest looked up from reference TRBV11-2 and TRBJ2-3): EAGVAQSPRYKIIEKRQSVAFWCNPISGHATLYWYQQILGQGPKLLIQFQNNGVVDDSQLPKDRFSAERLKGVDSTLKIQPAKLEDSAVYLCASSLGSSTDTQYFGPGTRLTVL.

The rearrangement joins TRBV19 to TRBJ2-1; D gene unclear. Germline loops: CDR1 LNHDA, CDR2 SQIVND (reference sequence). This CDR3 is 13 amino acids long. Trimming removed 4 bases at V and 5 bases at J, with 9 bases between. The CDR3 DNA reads TGTGCCAGTAGTAGTGACTTAAACAATGAGCAGTTCTTC. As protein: CASSSDLNNEQFF.

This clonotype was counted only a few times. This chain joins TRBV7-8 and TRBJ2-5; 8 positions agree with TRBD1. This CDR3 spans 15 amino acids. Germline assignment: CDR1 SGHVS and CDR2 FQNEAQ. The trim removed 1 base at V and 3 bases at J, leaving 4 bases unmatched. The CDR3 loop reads CASSLVGQGEETQYF. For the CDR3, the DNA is TGTGCCAGCAGCTTAGTTGGACAGGGAGAAGAGACCCAGTACTTC.

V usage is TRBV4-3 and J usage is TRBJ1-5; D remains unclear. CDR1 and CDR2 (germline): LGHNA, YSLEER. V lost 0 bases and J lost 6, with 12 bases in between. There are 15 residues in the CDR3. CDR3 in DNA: TGCGCCAGCAGCCAAGAATCGGACCCGGGTCAGCCCCAGCATTTT. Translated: CASSQESDPGQPQHF.

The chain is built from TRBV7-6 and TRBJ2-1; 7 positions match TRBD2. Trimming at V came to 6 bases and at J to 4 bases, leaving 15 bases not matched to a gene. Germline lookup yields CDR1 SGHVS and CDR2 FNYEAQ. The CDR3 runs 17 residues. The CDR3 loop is CASSAGDGDYPYNEQFF. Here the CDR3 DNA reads TGTGCCAGCAGTGCGGGAGACGGGGACTATCCGTACAATGAGCAGTTCTTC.

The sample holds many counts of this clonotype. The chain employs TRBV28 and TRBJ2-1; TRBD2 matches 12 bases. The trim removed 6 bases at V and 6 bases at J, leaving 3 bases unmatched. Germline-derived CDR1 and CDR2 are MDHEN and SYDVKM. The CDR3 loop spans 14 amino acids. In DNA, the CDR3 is TGTGCCAGCAGCTTGGGACTAGCGGGCAATGAGCAGTTCTTC. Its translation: CASSLGLAGNEQFF. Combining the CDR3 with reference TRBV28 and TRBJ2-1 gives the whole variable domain DVKVTQSSRYLVKRTGEKVFLECVQDMDHENMFWYRQDPGLGLRLIYFSYDVKMKEKGDIPEGYSVSREKKERFSLILESASTNQTSMYLCASSLGLAGNEQFFGPGTRLTVL.

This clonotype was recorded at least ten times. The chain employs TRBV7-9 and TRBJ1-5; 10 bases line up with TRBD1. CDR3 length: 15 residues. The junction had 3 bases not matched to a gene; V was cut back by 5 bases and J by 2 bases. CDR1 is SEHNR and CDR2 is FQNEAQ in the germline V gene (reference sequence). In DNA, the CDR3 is TGTGCCAGCAGCGTAGGGACAGGGGGCAATCAGCCCCAGCATTTT. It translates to CASSVGTGGNQPQHF.